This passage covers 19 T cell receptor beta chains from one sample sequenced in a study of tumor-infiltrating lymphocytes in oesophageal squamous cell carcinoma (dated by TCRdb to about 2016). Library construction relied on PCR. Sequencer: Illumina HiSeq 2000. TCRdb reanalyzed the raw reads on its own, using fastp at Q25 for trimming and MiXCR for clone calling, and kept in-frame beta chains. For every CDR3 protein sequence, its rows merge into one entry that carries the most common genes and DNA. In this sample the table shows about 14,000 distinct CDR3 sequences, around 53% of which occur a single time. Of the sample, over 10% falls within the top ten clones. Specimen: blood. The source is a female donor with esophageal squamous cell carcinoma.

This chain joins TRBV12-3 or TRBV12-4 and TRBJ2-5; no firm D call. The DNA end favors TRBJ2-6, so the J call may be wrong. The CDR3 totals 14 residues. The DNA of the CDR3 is TGTGCCAGCACCGCTCGAACTGGGGCCAACGTCCTGACTTTC. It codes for CASTARTGANVLTF.

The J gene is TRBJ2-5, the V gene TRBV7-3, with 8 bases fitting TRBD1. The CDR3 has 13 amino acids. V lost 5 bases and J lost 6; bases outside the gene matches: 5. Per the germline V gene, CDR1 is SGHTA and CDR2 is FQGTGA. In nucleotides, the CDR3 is TGTGCCAGCAGCCGAGGACAGGGAAAGACCCAGTACTTC. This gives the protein CASSRGQGKTQYF.

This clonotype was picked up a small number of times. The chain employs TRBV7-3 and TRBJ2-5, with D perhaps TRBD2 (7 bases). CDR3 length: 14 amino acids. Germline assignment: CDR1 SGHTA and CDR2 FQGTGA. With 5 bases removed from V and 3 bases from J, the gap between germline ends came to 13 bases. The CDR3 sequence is CASSQGGGKETQYF. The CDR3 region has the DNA TGTGCCAGCAGCCAGGGAGGGGGAAAAGAGACCCAGTACTTC.

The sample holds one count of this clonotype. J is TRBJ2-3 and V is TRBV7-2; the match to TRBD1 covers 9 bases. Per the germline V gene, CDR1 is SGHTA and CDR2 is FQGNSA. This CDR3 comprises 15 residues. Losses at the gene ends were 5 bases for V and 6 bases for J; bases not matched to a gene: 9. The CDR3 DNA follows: TGTGCCAGCAGCAAACAGGGGGCTGTTTACGATACGCAGTATTTT. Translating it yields CASSKQGAVYDTQYF.

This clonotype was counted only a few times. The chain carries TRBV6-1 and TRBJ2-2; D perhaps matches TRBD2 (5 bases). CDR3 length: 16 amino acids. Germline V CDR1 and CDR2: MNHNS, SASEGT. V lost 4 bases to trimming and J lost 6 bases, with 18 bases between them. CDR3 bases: TGTGCCAGCAGTGTTGAGGGTACTAATTCTGCCGGGGAGCTGTTTTTT. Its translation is CASSVEGTNSAGELFF.

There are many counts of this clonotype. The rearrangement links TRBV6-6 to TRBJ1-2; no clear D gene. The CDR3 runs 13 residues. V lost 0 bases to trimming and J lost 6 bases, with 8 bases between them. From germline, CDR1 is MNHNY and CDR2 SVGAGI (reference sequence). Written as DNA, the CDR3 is TGTGCCAGCAGTTACTCGGGCAGAGATGGCTACACCTTC. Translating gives CASSYSGRDGYTF.

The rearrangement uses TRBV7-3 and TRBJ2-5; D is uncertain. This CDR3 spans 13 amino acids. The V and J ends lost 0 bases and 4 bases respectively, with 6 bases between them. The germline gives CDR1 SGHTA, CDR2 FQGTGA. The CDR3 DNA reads TGTGCCAGCAGCTTAACCGGCCCAGAGACCCAGTACTTC. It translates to CASSLTGPETQYF.

The CDR3 coding sequence is TGTGCCAGCAGCTTGGTTGGTCTTTCCTACAATGAGCAGTTCTTC. This sequence encodes CASSLVGLSYNEQFF. The chain has TRBV5-6 and TRBJ2-1; D is unclear. The V gene's germline CDR1 is SGHDT and CDR2 YYEEEE. There are 15 residues in the CDR3. The germline V and J ends were trimmed by 0 bases and 1 base, with 8 bases remaining between them.

The CDR3 bases are TGTGCCAGCAGTTTTCTATCCACTAACTATGGCTACACCTTC. It codes for CASSFLSTNYGYTF. The chain has TRBV12-3 or TRBV12-4 and TRBJ1-2; D is undetermined. Trimming cost V 3 bases and J 0 bases, with 8 bases left between them. The CDR3 contains 14 residues.

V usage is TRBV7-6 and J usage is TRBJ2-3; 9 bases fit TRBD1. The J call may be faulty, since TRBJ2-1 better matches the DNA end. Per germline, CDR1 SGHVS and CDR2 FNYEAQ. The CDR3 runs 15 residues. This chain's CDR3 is CASSPGGTGRSEQFF. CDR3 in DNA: TGTGCCAGCAGCCCAGGGGGGACAGGGAGATCTGAGCAGTTCTTC.

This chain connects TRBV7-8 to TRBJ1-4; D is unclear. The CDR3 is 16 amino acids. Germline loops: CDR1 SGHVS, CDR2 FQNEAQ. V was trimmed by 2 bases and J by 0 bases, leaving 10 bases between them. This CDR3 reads CASSLSGVATNEKLFF. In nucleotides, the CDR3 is TGTGCCAGCAGCTTAAGTGGCGTTGCAACTAATGAAAAACTGTTTTTT.

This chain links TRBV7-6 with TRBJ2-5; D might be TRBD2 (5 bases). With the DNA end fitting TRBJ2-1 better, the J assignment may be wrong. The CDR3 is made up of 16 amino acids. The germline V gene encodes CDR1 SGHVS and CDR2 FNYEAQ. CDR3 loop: CASSLERATMYNEQFF. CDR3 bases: TGTGCCAGCAGCTTAGAGAGGGCTACGATGTACAATGAGCAGTTCTTC.

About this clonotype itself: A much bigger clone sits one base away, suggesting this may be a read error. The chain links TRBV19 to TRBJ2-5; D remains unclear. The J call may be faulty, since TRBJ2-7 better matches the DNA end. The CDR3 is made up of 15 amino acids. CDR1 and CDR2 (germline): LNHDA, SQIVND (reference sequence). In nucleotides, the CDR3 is TGTGCCAGTAGTACCTCCGGGTCAGGTCCCTACGAGCAGTACTTC. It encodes CASSTSGSGPYEQYF.

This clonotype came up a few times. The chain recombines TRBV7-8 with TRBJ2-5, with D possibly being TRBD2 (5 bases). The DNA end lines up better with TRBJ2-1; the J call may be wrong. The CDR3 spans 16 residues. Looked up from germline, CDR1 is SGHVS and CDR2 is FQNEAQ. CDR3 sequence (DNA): TGTGCCAGCAGCTTAGTGCCTAGCCCTTCCTACAATGAGCAGTTCTTC. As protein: CASSLVPSPSYNEQFF.

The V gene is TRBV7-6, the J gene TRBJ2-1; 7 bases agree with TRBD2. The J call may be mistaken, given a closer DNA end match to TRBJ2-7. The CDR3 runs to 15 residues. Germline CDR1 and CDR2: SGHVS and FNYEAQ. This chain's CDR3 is CASSFFGGGSYEQYF. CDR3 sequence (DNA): TGTGCCAGCAGCTTTTTTGGCGGGGGCTCCTACGAGCAGTACTTC.

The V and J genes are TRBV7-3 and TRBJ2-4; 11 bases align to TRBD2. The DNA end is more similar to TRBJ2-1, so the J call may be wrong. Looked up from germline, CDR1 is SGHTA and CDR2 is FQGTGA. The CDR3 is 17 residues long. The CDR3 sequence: CASSLTDRGLADNEQFF. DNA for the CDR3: TGTGCCAGCAGCTTAACCGATCGGGGACTAGCGGACAATGAGCAGTTCTTC.

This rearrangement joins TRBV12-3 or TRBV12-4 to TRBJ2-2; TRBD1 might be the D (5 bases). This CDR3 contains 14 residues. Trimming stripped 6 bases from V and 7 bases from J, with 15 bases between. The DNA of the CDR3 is TGTGCCAGCAGCAGGGCAGACTTAGACGGGGAGCTGTTTTTT. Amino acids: CASSRADLDGELFF.

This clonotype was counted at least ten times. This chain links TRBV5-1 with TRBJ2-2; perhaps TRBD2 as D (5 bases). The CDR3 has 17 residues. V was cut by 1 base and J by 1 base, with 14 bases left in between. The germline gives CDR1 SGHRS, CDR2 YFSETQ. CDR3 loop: CASSLYRPGVNTGELFF. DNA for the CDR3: TGCGCCAGCAGCTTGTATCGACCCGGGGTGAACACCGGGGAGCTGTTTTTT.

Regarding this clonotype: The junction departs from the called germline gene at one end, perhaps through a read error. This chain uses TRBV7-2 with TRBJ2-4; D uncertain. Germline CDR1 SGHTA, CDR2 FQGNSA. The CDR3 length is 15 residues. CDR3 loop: CASSLETVENSPLHF. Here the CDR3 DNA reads TGTGCCAGCAGCTTAGAGACCGTAGAAAATTCACCCCTCCACTTC.